One sample yielded the 10 T cell receptor beta chains listed below, sequenced in a study of regulatory T cells in long-lasting Graves disease. As for time point: persistent/refractory GD, antithyroid drugs over 5 years with positive TRAb. PBMCs were the source of the RNA used for TCR sequencing. Through Arm-PCR of CDR3 regions and iRepertoire HTBI primers, TCR beta libraries were built. TCRdb re-derived calls from the multiplex PCR reads in MiXCR, one entry per CDR3 protein. The table has around 460,000 distinct CDR3 sequences, 20% to 25% seen once. The specimen was peripheral blood mononuclear cells (PBMCs), collected when the disease was refractory, from a patient treated with antithyroid drugs. The receptor source for this set is a female donor with Graves disease.

The table lists this clonotype with a few counts. The V call is TRBV29-1, the J call TRBJ1-3, with no clear D. The CDR3 is made up of 12 amino acids. Deletions cut 4 bases from V and 0 bases from J, with 4 bases between. The germline CDR1 and CDR2 sequences are SQVTM and ANQGSEA. In nucleotides, the CDR3 is TGCAGCGTTGTGGTCTCTGGAAACACCATATATTTT. Its protein product is CSVVVSGNTIYF.

In this sample, this clonotype turned up a few times. The chain couples TRBV20-1 to TRBJ2-7; a weak D match, TRBD2 (5 bases). CDR1 and CDR2 (germline): DFQATT, SNEGSKA (reference sequence). The length of the CDR3 is 13 residues. The ends were cut back, 0 bases at V and 5 bases at J, with 11 bases in the middle. In nucleotides, the CDR3 is TGCAGTGCTAGAGACCTAGCCATCCACGAGCAGTACTTC. It is translated as CSARDLAIHEQYF.

This clonotype was found a few times. The V and J genes are TRBV25-1 and TRBJ2-5; the D gene is possibly TRBD2 (5 bases). V lost 5 bases, J lost 8 bases, and 12 bases lay in between. CDR3 length: 12 residues. CDR1 and CDR2 from the germline V gene are MGHDK and SYGVNS. As DNA, the CDR3 is TGTGCCAGCAGTACGGCGGGCCGAACCCAGTACTTC. As protein: CASSTAGRTQYF.

V usage is TRBV9 and J usage is TRBJ1-2, with D perhaps TRBD1 (5 bases). Germline V gives CDR1 SGDLS, CDR2 YYNGEE. This CDR3 contains 13 residues. Trimming shortened V by 3 bases and J by 2 bases, and 8 bases separated the two germline ends. The CDR3 DNA follows: TGTGCCAGCAGCGCGGGGGTGAACTATGGCTACACCTTC. This translates into CASSAGVNYGYTF.

The rearrangement joins TRBV3-1 to TRBJ2-7, with TRBD1 matching over 8 bases. This CDR3 has 15 amino acids. CDR1 LGHDT and CDR2 YNNKEL come from the germline V gene (reference sequence). The V gene end was trimmed by 4 bases and the J gene end by 3 bases; junction bases not matched to a gene: 8. CDR3 residues: CASSLRDRSLYEQYF. The DNA for the CDR3 is TGTGCCAGCAGCCTGAGGGACAGGTCCCTCTACGAGCAGTACTTC.

Only a few counts were recorded for this clonotype. This chain uses TRBV7-2 with TRBJ1-5; no clear D gene. CDR3 length: 15 amino acids. Germline lookup yields CDR1 SGHTA and CDR2 FQGNSA. The germline V and J ends were trimmed by 1 base and 5 bases, with 12 bases remaining between them. The CDR3 bases are TGTGCCAGCAGCTTAGATCCGGGCATTCATCAGCCCCAGCATTTT. Amino acids: CASSLDPGIHQPQHF.

The chain joins TRBV7-9 to TRBJ1-2; TRBD1 matches 8 bases. Trimming cost V 2 bases and J 6 bases; bases outside gene matches: 8. The CDR3 is made up of 15 amino acids. The germline V gene encodes CDR1 SEHNR and CDR2 FQNEAQ (reference sequence). The CDR3 sequence: CASSLYGQGANGYTF. The CDR3 nucleotides read TGTGCCAGCAGCTTATACGGACAGGGTGCTAATGGCTACACCTTC.

In its sample, this clonotype was seen many times. The rearrangement joins TRBV11-2 to TRBJ2-5; D tentatively fits TRBD1 or TRBD2 (5 bases each). V was clipped by 5 bases and J by 4 bases, with 14 bases between them. Germline CDR1 and CDR2: SGHAT and FQNNGV. The CDR3 covers 14 residues. The CDR3 loop reads CASSDPRDLETQYF. The CDR3 DNA reads TGTGCCAGCAGCGACCCGAGGGACCTAGAGACCCAGTACTTC.

The sample holds a few counts of this clonotype. The V gene is TRBV7-9, the J gene TRBJ1-6; possible D gene TRBD1, 5 bases. The CDR3 spans 17 residues. The V gene's germline CDR1 is SEHNR and CDR2 FQNEAQ (reference sequence). Trimming took off 2 bases at V and 6 bases at J, with 17 bases between the two ends. CDR3 DNA sequence: TGTGCCAGCAGCTTATTTGGGGGGGGAATTAGTAATTCACCCCTCCACTTT. It encodes CASSLFGGGISNSPLHF. The full variable domain, with the rest looked up from reference TRBV7-9 and TRBJ1-6, is DTGVSQNPRHKITKRGQNVTFRCDPISEHNRLYWYRQTLGQGPEFLTYFQNEAQLEKSRLLSDRFSAERPKGSFSTLEIQRTEQGDSAMYLCASSLFGGGISNSPLHFGNGTRLTVT.

This clonotype was observed a handful of times. This chain links TRBV19 with TRBJ1-4; D not resolved. This CDR3 region has 14 residues. V dropped 4 bases and J dropped 7 bases, with 13 bases sitting between them. Germline V gives CDR1 LNHDA, CDR2 SQIVND (reference sequence). The CDR3 reads CASSTISGVEKLFF. The CDR3 coding sequence is TGTGCCAGTAGTACCATTAGCGGCGTTGAAAAACTGTTTTTT.